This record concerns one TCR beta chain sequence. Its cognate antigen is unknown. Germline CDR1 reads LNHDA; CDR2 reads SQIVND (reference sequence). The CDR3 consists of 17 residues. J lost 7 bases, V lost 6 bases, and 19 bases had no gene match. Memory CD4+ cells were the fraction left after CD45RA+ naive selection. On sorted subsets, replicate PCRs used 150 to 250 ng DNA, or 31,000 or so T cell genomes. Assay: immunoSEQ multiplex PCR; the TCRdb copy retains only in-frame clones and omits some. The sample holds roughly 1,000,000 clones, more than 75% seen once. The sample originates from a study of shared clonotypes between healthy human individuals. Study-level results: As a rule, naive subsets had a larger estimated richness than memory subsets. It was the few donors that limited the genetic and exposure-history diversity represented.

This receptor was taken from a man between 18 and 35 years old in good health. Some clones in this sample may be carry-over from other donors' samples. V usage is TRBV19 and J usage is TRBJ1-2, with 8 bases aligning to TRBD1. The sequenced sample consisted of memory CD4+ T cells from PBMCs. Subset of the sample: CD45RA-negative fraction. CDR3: CASRAPDRALSLSGYTF. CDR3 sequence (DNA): TGTGCCAGTAGGGCCCCGGACAGGGCCCTTTCATTAAGTGGCTACACCTTC.